The 21 T cell receptor beta chains below all came from one sample that was sequenced in a study of cytomegalovirus exposure and HLA in healthy donors. A multiplex PCR was run with 60 Vbeta primers and 13 Jbeta primers. TCRdb's copy holds only in-frame clones and misses some; the assay was immunoSEQ multiplex PCR. The sample lists approximately 180,000 clones; over 60% were seen once. What was sequenced was PBMCs. The receptors stem from a woman between 40 and 50 years old in good health and CMV-seronegative.

The CDR3, as DNA: TGTGCCAGCACCGTGGACTGGGGCTCCTACAATGAGCAGTTCTTC. Translated: CASTVDWGSYNEQFF. The chain recombines TRBV5-8 with TRBJ2-1; possibly TRBD2 for D (5 bases). Per germline, CDR1 SGHTS and CDR2 YDEGEE. Trimming stripped 6 bases from V and 0 bases from J, with 13 bases between. The CDR3 covers 15 residues.

The gene calls are TRBV30 and TRBJ1-1, with 7 bases lining up with TRBD1. V lost 3 bases and J lost 5; bases outside the gene matches: 6. This CDR3 contains 13 residues. Germline V CDR1 and CDR2: GTSNPN, SVGIG (reference sequence). CDR3 residues: CAWRAQGWTEAFF. Written as DNA, the CDR3 is TGTGCCTGGAGAGCACAGGGGTGGACTGAAGCTTTCTTT.

The chain uses TRBV19 and TRBJ1-2; D is possibly TRBD1 (6 bases). The germline V gene has CDR1 LNHDA and CDR2 SQIVND (reference sequence). CDR3 length equals 14 residues. V was trimmed by 4 bases and J by 2 bases, leaving 11 bases between them. CDR3 in amino acids: CASSTDRTNYGYTF. The CDR3 DNA reads TGTGCCAGTAGTACCGACAGGACGAACTATGGCTACACCTTC.

This clone was detected only a few times. The rearrangement links TRBV2 to TRBJ2-7; 7 bases fit TRBD1. V shed 3 bases and J 3 bases; nucleotides not matched to a gene: 5. The CDR3 length is 14 residues. Germline lookup yields CDR1 SNHLY and CDR2 FYNNEI. CDR3 sequence reads: CASSDRSGGYEQYV. As DNA, the CDR3 is TGTGCCAGCAGTGACCGCTCAGGGGGCTACGAGCAGTACGTC.

The chain has TRBV11-2 and TRBJ2-1; 10 positions agree with TRBD2. The CDR3 is 15 residues long. J gave up 9 bases and V 4 bases, and 9 bases lay outside the gene matches. CDR1 SGHAT and CDR2 FQNNGV come from the germline V gene. The CDR3 DNA sequence: TGTGCCAGCAGCTCCAGCGGGAGGGCCTTCCGTGAGCAGTTCTTC. It codes for CASSSSGRAFREQFF. Full variable domain (missing parts from reference TRBV11-2 and TRBJ2-1): EAGVAQSPRYKIIEKRQSVAFWCNPISGHATLYWYQQILGQGPKLLIQFQNNGVVDDSQLPKDRFSAERLKGVDSTLKIQPAKLEDSAVYLCASSSSGRAFREQFFGPGTRLTVL.

This chain links TRBV7-9 with TRBJ2-7; maybe TRBD1 (5 bases). Germline V gene data show CDR1 as SEHNR and CDR2 as FQNEAQ (reference sequence). The CDR3 is made up of 11 amino acids. The CDR3: CASSLEARVHV. The CDR3 bases are TGTGCCAGCAGCTTAGAGGCCAGGGTCCACGTC.

The chain joins TRBV6-1 to TRBJ2-1, with 10 bases lining up with TRBD2. The CDR3 is 17 amino acids. Looked up from germline, CDR1 is MNHNS and CDR2 is SASEGT. V was pared by 3 bases and J by 10 bases, with 15 bases of the junction left unmatched. CDR3 region: CASSELAGGGGPGEQFF. The CDR3 DNA sequence: TGTGCCAGCAGTGAGTTAGCGGGAGGAGGGGGGCCGGGGGAGCAGTTCTTC.

About this clone: One end of the junction does not line up with germline, which may come from a read error. This chain joins TRBV7-2 and TRBJ2-7, with D unclear. CDR3 size: 11 residues. Looked up from germline, CDR1 is SGHTA and CDR2 is FQGNSA. CDR3: CASSSSHEQYF. The CDR3 coding sequence is TGTGCCAGCAGCTCCTCCCACGAGCAGTACTTC.

The rearrangement uses TRBV9 and TRBJ2-1, with D possibly being TRBD1 (6 bases). Germline V gene data show CDR1 as SGDLS and CDR2 as YYNGEE. This CDR3 comprises 15 residues. V was clipped by 3 bases and J by 3 bases, with 13 bases between them. This chain's CDR3 is CASSGEGVSYNEQFF. The CDR3 region has the DNA TGTGCCAGCAGCGGAGAGGGGGTTAGCTACAATGAGCAGTTCTTC.

This rearrangement joins TRBV6-6 to TRBJ2-7; 8 bases are shared with TRBD1. The germline gives CDR1 MNHNY, CDR2 SVGAGI (reference sequence). The CDR3 is made up of 15 amino acids. Trimming took 4 bases from V and 1 from J; bases not matched to a gene: 6. The CDR3 nucleotides read TGTGCCAGCAGTTTTACAGGGGGTGAGTCCTACGAGCAGTACTTC. This sequence encodes CASSFTGGESYEQYF.

This chain uses TRBV5-4 with TRBJ2-1; 13 positions agree with TRBD2. J was trimmed by 5 bases and V by 4 bases; bases with no gene match: 6. This CDR3 has 16 amino acids. Germline CDR1 SGHNT, CDR2 YYREEE (reference sequence). The CDR3 nucleotides are TGTGCCAGCAGCGTGACTAGCGGGAGGATGAACAATGAGCAGTTCTTC. Amino acids: CASSVTSGRMNNEQFF. The full variable domain, completed using reference TRBV5-4 and TRBJ2-1, is ETGVTQSPTHLIKTRGQQVTLRCSSQSGHNTVSWYQQALGQGPQFIFQYYREEENGRGNFPPRFSGLQFPNYSSELNVNALELDDSALYLCASSVTSGRMNNEQFFGPGTRLTVL.

This rearrangement joins TRBV29-1 to TRBJ2-3; tentatively, D is TRBD2 (5 bases). V was cut by 6 bases and J by 2 bases, with 9 bases left in between. The germline V gene encodes CDR1 SQVTM and CDR2 ANQGSEA. The CDR3 runs 12 residues. CDR3 sequence: CSVQEATDTQYF. The CDR3 DNA sequence: TGCAGCGTCCAGGAGGCCACAGATACGCAGTATTTT.

The gene calls are TRBV7-3 and TRBJ1-1; a weak D match, TRBD1 (6 bases). The CDR3 contains 15 residues. Germline V gene lookup returns CDR1 SGHTA and CDR2 FQGTGA. V was shortened by 0 bases and J by 4 bases, with 12 bases between the two germline ends. Here the CDR3 DNA reads TGTGCCAGCAGCTTAACAGCAGGGGTTAGCACTGAAGCTTTCTTT. Translated, it gives CASSLTAGVSTEAFF.

This chain connects TRBV7-3 to TRBJ2-2; 7 bases fit TRBD1. The CDR3 is 14 amino acids. Germline V gene sequence: CDR1 SGHTA, CDR2 FQGTGA. With 3 bases clipped from V and 7 bases from J, the junction kept 5 bases outside the gene matches. The CDR3 DNA reads TGTGCCAGCAGCTTCAGACAGGGCCACGGGGAGCTGTTTTTT. Translating it yields CASSFRQGHGELFF.

Note on this clone: Other nucleotide sequences from this sample produce the same CDR3. The CDR3 sequence: CASSLSGKNTGELFF. In DNA form, the CDR3 reads TGCGCCAGCAGTCTAAGCGGGAAGAACACCGGGGAGCTGTTTTTT. The chain joins TRBV5-1 to TRBJ2-2; 7 bases are a match to TRBD2. J was trimmed by 1 base and V by 5 bases; bases with no gene match: 5. Looked up from germline, CDR1 is SGHRS and CDR2 is YFSETQ. This CDR3 comprises 15 residues.

The chain joins TRBV19 to TRBJ2-7; TRBD1 matches 8 bases. In germline, CDR1 is LNHDA, CDR2 SQIVND (reference sequence). Losses at the gene ends were 4 bases for V and 9 bases for J; bases not matched to a gene: 11. This CDR3 is 14 amino acids long. Here the CDR3 reads CASSTTGAGRGQYF. The DNA of the CDR3 is TGTGCCAGTAGTACGACAGGGGCTGGAAGGGGGCAGTACTTC.

There are a few counts of this clone. The V gene is TRBV5-6, the J gene TRBJ2-5; 7 bases fit TRBD1. This CDR3 has 14 amino acids. CDR1 is SGHDT, CDR2 YYEEEE, per germline. V was pared by 3 bases and J by 2 bases, with 4 bases of the junction left unmatched. The CDR3 region has the DNA TGTGCCAGCAGCTGGAACAGGGGTCAAGAGACCCAGTACTTC. It specifies CASSWNRGQETQYF.

This clone was detected only once. This chain's CDR3 is CASSLHGSANTEAFF. The CDR3 region has the DNA TGTGCCAGCAGCTTACACGGGAGTGCGAACACTGAAGCTTTCTTT. V and J are TRBV7-9 and TRBJ1-1; no reliable D call. The germline gives CDR1 SEHNR, CDR2 FQNEAQ (reference sequence). V was trimmed by 2 bases and J by 1 base, leaving 11 bases between them. CDR3 length: 15 amino acids.

A few counts support this clone. The rearrangement links TRBV5-1 to TRBJ1-1; 9 bases line up with TRBD1. Germline V CDR1 and CDR2: SGHRS, YFSETQ. V trimming: 5 bases; J trimming: 4 bases; junction bases outside the gene matches: 3. CDR3 length equals 13 residues. CDR3 loop: CASSLDRGTEAFF. The CDR3 coding sequence is TGCGCCAGCAGTCTGGACAGGGGCACTGAAGCTTTCTTT. Full variable domain (remainder filled in from reference TRBV5-1 and TRBJ1-1): KAGVTQTPRYLIKTRGQQVTLSCSPISGHRSVSWYQQTPGQGLQFLFEYFSETQRNKGNFPGRFSGRQFSNSRSEMNVSTLELGDSALYLCASSLDRGTEAFFGQGTRLTVV.

The V gene is TRBV29-1, the J gene TRBJ1-4, with 8 positions matching TRBD1. V was clipped by 4 bases and J by 8 bases; unmatched bases: 6. Germline V gives CDR1 SQVTM, CDR2 ANQGSEA. The CDR3 sequence is 13 residues long. CDR3 nucleotides: TGCAGCGTTGGGGTGACAGGGGTCGAAAAACTGTTTTTT. Encoded protein: CSVGVTGVEKLFF. Supplemented by reference TRBV29-1 and TRBJ1-4, the full variable domain reads SAVISQKPSRDICQRGTSLTIQCQVDSQVTMMFWYRQQPGQSLTLIATANQGSEATYESGFVIDKFPISRPNLTFSTLTVSNMSPEDSSIYLCSVGVTGVEKLFFGSGTQLSVL.

The rearrangement links TRBV5-4 to TRBJ1-2, with TRBD1 identical over 9 bases. The CDR3 is made up of 16 amino acids. Germline V gene lookup returns CDR1 SGHNT and CDR2 YYREEE (reference sequence). V shed 4 bases and J 6 bases; nucleotides not matched to a gene: 13. CDR3 nucleotides: TGTGCCAGCAGCCCGCCGTTCGGACAGGGGTTTGATGGCTACACCTTC. Its protein is CASSPPFGQGFDGYTF.